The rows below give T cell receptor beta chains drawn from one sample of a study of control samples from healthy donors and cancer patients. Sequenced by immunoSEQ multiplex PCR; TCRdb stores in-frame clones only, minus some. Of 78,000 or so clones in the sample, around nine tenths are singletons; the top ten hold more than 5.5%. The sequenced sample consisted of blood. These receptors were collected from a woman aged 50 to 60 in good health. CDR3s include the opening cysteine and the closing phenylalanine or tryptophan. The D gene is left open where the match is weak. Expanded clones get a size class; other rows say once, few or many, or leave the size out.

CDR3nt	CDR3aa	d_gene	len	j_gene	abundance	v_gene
TGTGCCTGGAACGGCGGGTACGGCTACACCTTC	CAWNGGYGYTF	-	11	TRBJ1-2	few	TRBV30
TGCGCCAGCAGCACCTCCCGACAGATACCAGATACGCAGTATTTT	CASSTSRQIPDTQYF	-	15	TRBJ2-3	-	TRBV5-1
TGTGCCAGCCAGGGACTAGCGGGGGGGCCGCAGTTCTTC	CASQGLAGGPQFF	TRBD2	13	TRBJ2-1	-	TRBV6-5
TGTGCCTGGAGTGTACAAAGTGGAGGGAATGAAAAACTGTTTTTT	CAWSVQSGGNEKLFF	-	15	TRBJ1-4	-	TRBV30
TGTGCCATCATGAGCGGGGGGAAGAATGAGCAGTTCTTC	CAIMSGGKNEQFF	TRBD2	13	TRBJ2-1	once	TRBV10-3
TGTGCCAGCAGCGTAGGGGGAACTCGAGAGACCCAGTACTTC	CASSVGGTRETQYF	-	14	TRBJ2-5	-	TRBV9
TGTGCCATTACTAGCTCCTATAATTCACCCCTCCACTTT	CAITSSYNSPLHF	-	13	TRBJ1-6	-	TRBV5-4
TGTGCCACCCGGGGGGGCATAAGCTATGGCTACACCTTC	CATRGGISYGYTF	-	13	TRBJ1-2	-	TRBV19
TGTGCCAGCAGGTCTGAGGGGGAGCAGTACTTC	CASRSEGEQYF	-	11	TRBJ2-7	-	TRBV7-9
TGTGCAAGCGGGGATCGCAAAACCACTGAAGCTTTCTTT	CASGDRKTTEAFF	-	13	TRBJ1-1	-	TRBV27
TGTGCCAGCAGCCTTTCAGGGCTTAGCGGCTACACCTTC	CASSLSGLSGYTF	-	13	TRBJ1-2	-	TRBV3-1/TRBV3-2
TGTGCCAGCAGCTTAGAGAGGTCGGATACGCAGTATTTT	CASSLERSDTQYF	-	13	TRBJ2-3	-	TRBV13
TGTGCCAGCAGTTCATACCTACTAGCGGGGGGACACAATGAGCAGTTCTTC	CASSSYLLAGGHNEQFF	TRBD2	17	TRBJ2-1	-	TRBV27
TGTGCCAGCACGGGGGATAGCACAGATACGCAGTATTTT	CASTGDSTDTQYF	-	13	TRBJ2-3	-	TRBV2
TGTGCCAGCAGCTTAGCGGACAGGAATGAAAAACTGTTTTTT	CASSLADRNEKLFF	TRBD1	14	TRBJ1-4	-	TRBV7-9
TGTGCCAGCAGCCAGTATAGTTTAAATGAGCAGTTCTTC	CASSQYSLNEQFF	-	13	TRBJ2-1	-	TRBV25-1
TGTGCCAGCAGCTCCCCAGGGGGAGCCGGCGAGCAGTACTTC	CASSSPGGAGEQYF	TRBD1	14	TRBJ2-7	few	TRBV5-4
TGTGCCAGCAGCCAAGAGGGAGCCGACACCATATATTTT	CASSQEGADTIYF	-	13	TRBJ1-3	once	TRBV3-1/TRBV3-2
TGTGCCAGCAGTGAAGTCGGGTCACTAGCGGGGGTTACGCAGTATTTT	CASSEVGSLAGVTQYF	TRBD2	16	TRBJ2-3	-	TRBV6-1
TGTGCCAGCAGAGCGACCGGATGGCAGGGCTACACCTTC	CASRATGWQGYTF	-	13	TRBJ1-2	-	TRBV6-5
TGTGCCAGCAGCCAACGAGGGAACTACGGGGAGCTGTTTTTT	CASSQRGNYGELFF	-	14	TRBJ2-2	-	TRBV3-1/TRBV3-2
TGCAGTGCTAGTATTCGGCAGGGCCGATCTAACTATGGCTACACCTTC	CSASIRQGRSNYGYTF	-	16	TRBJ1-2	-	TRBV20-1
TGTGCCAGCAGCGCCCGGCCGGATATAGCGAATGAGCAGTTCTTC	CASSARPDIANEQFF	-	15	TRBJ2-1	-	TRBV5-5
TGTGCCAGCAGCCCCAGAGAAGCTTTCTTT	CASSPREAFF	-	10	TRBJ1-1	-	TRBV7-9
TGCGCCAGCAGTCAGGGGGCGAACACAGATACGCAGTATTTT	CASSQGANTDTQYF	TRBD1	14	TRBJ2-3	-	TRBV5-1
TGTGCCAGCAGTTGGGGACAGGGGAGAGACGAGCAGTACTTC	CASSWGQGRDEQYF	TRBD1	14	TRBJ2-7	-	TRBV6-5
TGTGCCAGCAGCCAAGTGGGCACTGAAGCTTTCTTT	CASSQVGTEAFF	-	12	TRBJ1-1	-	TRBV14
TGTGCCAGCTCACAAGACAGGGCCTCTGAAGCTTTCTTT	CASSQDRASEAFF	TRBD1	13	TRBJ1-1	-	TRBV18
TGTGCCAGCAGCCCGAGCGGGGGGTTCACAGATACGCAGTATTTT	CASSPSGGFTDTQYF	TRBD2	15	TRBJ2-3	-	TRBV6-5
TGTGCCAGTAGTAACCGGGAGAATAAACTAGCCAAAAACATTCAGTACTTC	CASSNRENKLAKNIQYF	-	17	TRBJ2-4	once	TRBV19
TGTGCCAGCAGTTTACCAGGGGGCGCTGATGGCTACACCTTC	CASSLPGGADGYTF	TRBD1	14	TRBJ1-2	-	TRBV2
TGTGCCAGCAGCGTAGTTACGGGCAATGAGCAGTTCTTC	CASSVVTGNEQFF	-	13	TRBJ2-1	-	TRBV9
TGTGCCTGGAGTGCGGGACAGGGTAGCACCGGGGAGCTGTTTTTT	CAWSAGQGSTGELFF	TRBD1	15	TRBJ2-2	-	TRBV30
TGTGCTAGTGGTTTGGTGGGAGAATATGGCTACACCTTC	CASGLVGEYGYTF	-	13	TRBJ1-2	-	TRBV12-5
TGTGCCAGCAGCTTCTCGTACAGGCCGAACACTGAAGCTTTCTTT	CASSFSYRPNTEAFF	-	15	TRBJ1-1	-	TRBV7-9
TGTGCCAGCAGTTCACCACAGGGAGGGCCCCAGCATTTT	CASSSPQGGPQHF	-	13	TRBJ1-5	-	TRBV2
TGTGCCAGCAGCTTAGATCCACTGTCTGAGCAGTTCTTC	CASSLDPLSEQFF	-	13	TRBJ2-1	-	TRBV11-2
TGTGCCAGCAGCCAAGTATCCAGGGGAGACTATGGCTACACCTTC	CASSQVSRGDYGYTF	-	15	TRBJ1-2	-	TRBV3-1/TRBV3-2
TGTGCCAGCTCACTGTCACTAGCGGATTCCGGGGAGCTGTTTTTT	CASSLSLADSGELFF	TRBD2	15	TRBJ2-2	-	TRBV18
TGCGCCAGCAGCCCCAGTGGGGAGACCCAGTACTTC	CASSPSGETQYF	-	12	TRBJ2-5	few	TRBV5-1
TGTGCCAGCAGCCAAGTCAGGAGAGACGAGCAGTACTTC	CASSQVRRDEQYF	-	13	TRBJ2-7	-	TRBV14
TGTGCCAGCAGCCAAGGAGTTTTGGGTCCAAACTATGGCTACACCTTC	CASSQGVLGPNYGYTF	-	16	TRBJ1-2	-	TRBV3-1/TRBV3-2
TGTGCCAGCAGCTCCAGGGACTTCAGAAACATTCAGTACTTC	CASSSRDFRNIQYF	-	14	TRBJ2-4	-	TRBV7-9
TGTGCCAGCAGATCAGGAGGCACTGAAGCTTTCTTT	CASRSGGTEAFF	-	12	TRBJ1-1	-	TRBV6-5
TGTGCCAGCAGCGACGGACAAACTACAGCCGAGCAGTACTTC	CASSDGQTTAEQYF	-	14	TRBJ2-7	once	TRBV5-6